The following is a TCR beta chain sequence with its context. The sample is drawn from a study of cytomegalovirus exposure and HLA in healthy donors. The V end was cut by 3 bases, the J end by 6 bases, with 9 bases between. The CDR3 length is 13 residues. Germline-derived CDR1 and CDR2 are LNHNV and YYDKDF (reference sequence). 13 Jbeta primers and 60 Vbeta primers were used for the PCR. Assay: immunoSEQ multiplex PCR; the TCRdb copy retains only in-frame clones and omits some. Seen here are under 200,000 clones, 75% to 90% observed once, and the top ten hold 6.3%. V and J are TRBV15 and TRBJ2-1, with D unclear. The sample was PBMCs. This receptor was taken from a man between 35 and 55 years old in good health and CMV-seropositive. Here the CDR3 reads CATSSYASNEQFF. CDR3 nucleotide sequence: TGTGCCACCAGCAGTTACGCGTCCAATGAGCAGTTCTTC.